The clone carrying this T cell receptor beta chain showed up many times. TCR beta CDR3 regions were amplified from RNA. Carried out on the TCR CDR3, a first-round RT-PCR used the HTBI primer set. TCRdb reanalysed the multiplex PCR reads using MiXCR and keeps one entry per CDR3 protein. The sample has around 690,000 distinct CDR3 sequences; 15% to 20% are singletons. Lactation, pregnancy, other autoimmune disease or uncontrolled infection led to exclusion of patients. The sample belongs to a study of T cells in Graves' hyperthyroidism and ophthalmopathy. Study-level background: Peripheral blood collection took place at initial diagnosis, before any treatment.

The CDR3 loop spans 15 amino acids. From germline, CDR1 is SGHTA and CDR2 FQGNSA. V was clipped by 5 bases and J by 4 bases; unmatched bases: 8. The TCR sequence derives from a man between 50 and 59 years old with Graves' hyperthyroidism. What was sequenced was blood. The V gene is TRBV7-2, the J gene TRBJ2-5, with 9 bases that match TRBD2. The CDR3 here is CASSIRLAVRETQYF. The CDR3 region has the DNA TGTGCCAGCAGCATCCGACTAGCGGTCAGAGAGACCCAGTACTTC.